Below, 27 T cell receptor beta chains from the same sample are listed, as sequenced in a study of T-cell reconstitution after alpha-beta-depleted transplantation in children. During its preparation, the TCRbeta library received unique molecular identifiers. One entry per CDR3 protein results from TCRdb running MiXCR on the PCR reads. The table lists a few hundred thousand distinct CDR3 sequences, 27% of them singletons, with less than 40% in the top ten. The sequenced sample was PBMCs, obtained before TCRalphabeta/CD19-depleted stem cell transplant. These receptors all come from a boy younger than two with Wiskott-Aldrich syndrome, due to receive a stem cell transplant.

This chain joins TRBV11-2 and TRBJ2-7; D call uncertain. The CDR3 is made up of 15 amino acids. Germline V CDR1 and CDR2: SGHAT, FQNNGV. Trimming left V 2 bases short and J 2 bases short, with 13 bases between. The CDR3 region is CASSLSFSSPYEQYF. DNA for the CDR3: TGTGCCAGCAGCTTATCATTTTCGTCACCCTACGAGCAGTACTTC.

A few counts support this clonotype. The chain carries TRBV15 and TRBJ2-6; no definite D call. V gave up 1 base and J gave up 0 bases, with 7 bases separating them. The germline CDR1 and CDR2 sequences are LNHNV and YYDKDF (reference sequence). This CDR3 spans 16 amino acids. The chain's CDR3 is CATSRALLSGANVLTF. CDR3 nucleotides: TGTGCCACCAGCAGAGCGCTCCTCTCTGGGGCCAACGTCCTGACTTTC.

This clonotype has more than one count but fewer than ten. The V call is TRBV5-5, the J call TRBJ1-2; no definite D call. This CDR3 has 13 amino acids. Trimming removed 9 bases from V and 4 bases from J, with 16 bases in between. Germline V gives CDR1 SGHKS, CDR2 YYEKEE (reference sequence). The CDR3 is CATGLPRTYGYTF. In nucleotides, the CDR3 is TGTGCCACCGGACTCCCGCGGACCTATGGCTACACCTTC.

This clonotype was counted a few times. The chain carries TRBV6-1 and TRBJ2-1, with TRBD1 matching 7 bases. The germline V gene encodes CDR1 MNHNS and CDR2 SASEGT. The junction had 15 bases not matched to a gene; V was cut back by 7 bases and J by 0 bases. The CDR3 runs 18 residues. CDR3 bases: TGTGCCAGCACAGGGGGACCCTTTTTCGGAAACTCCTACAATGAGCAGTTCTTC. Translation gives CASTGGPFFGNSYNEQFF.

This chain uses TRBV4-2 with TRBJ2-3; D might be TRBD2 (5 bases). The CDR3 contains 16 residues. Germline V CDR1 and CDR2: LGHNA, YNFKEQ. V was shortened by 1 base and J by 0 bases, with 11 bases between the two germline ends. In DNA, the CDR3 is TGTGCCAGCAGCCAAGGGACTGTACCTAGCACAGATACGCAGTATTTT. It translates to CASSQGTVPSTDTQYF.

V is TRBV5-8 and J is TRBJ2-2, with 9 bases that match TRBD1. V lost 2 bases to trimming and J lost 4 bases; unmatched junction nucleotides: 6. This CDR3 is built from 16 residues. CDR1 is SGHTS and CDR2 is YDEGEE in the germline V gene. The CDR3 nucleotides are TGTGCCAGCAGCTTTCCAACAGGGGGCGGCACCGGGGAGCTGTTTTTT. This sequence encodes CASSFPTGGGTGELFF.

The sample holds a few counts of this clonotype. The chain carries TRBV12-3 or TRBV12-4 and TRBJ2-2; 10 positions match TRBD2. Trimming took 2 bases from V and 7 from J; bases not matched to a gene: 1. The CDR3 length is 14 residues. CDR3 bases: TGTGCCAGCAGTTTACGGACTAGCGGCGGGGAGCTGTTTTTT. It specifies CASSLRTSGGELFF.

The rearrangement joins TRBV7-2 to TRBJ2-1; 13 bases line up with TRBD2. CDR3 length: 14 residues. Germline V gene data show CDR1 as SGHTA and CDR2 as FQGNSA. The junction had 2 bases not matched to a gene; V was cut back by 1 base and J by 11 bases. The CDR3 DNA sequence: TGTGCCAGCAGCTTAGTACTAGCGGGAGGGCAGCAGTTCTTC. As protein: CASSLVLAGGQQFF.

The rearrangement links TRBV7-9 to TRBJ1-2; D is possibly TRBD1 (6 bases). Per the germline V gene, CDR1 is SEHNR and CDR2 is FQNEAQ (reference sequence). V was shortened by 6 bases and J by 2 bases, with 19 bases between the two germline ends. This CDR3 region has 16 residues. The CDR3 protein is CASSERTVGANYGYTF. In DNA, the CDR3 is TGTGCCAGCAGTGAACGGACAGTAGGTGCGAACTATGGCTACACCTTC.

The chain uses TRBV5-1 and TRBJ2-5; D could derive from TRBD1 or TRBD2 (5 bases each). The germline gives CDR1 SGHRS, CDR2 YFSETQ. This CDR3 has 14 amino acids. Trimming cost V 7 bases and J 2 bases, with 15 bases left between them. The CDR3 bases are TGCGCCAGCCGGTGGGGGAATCTTCAAGAGACCCAGTACTTC. As protein: CASRWGNLQETQYF.

This chain joins TRBV28 and TRBJ2-5; unclear D gene. Germline loops: CDR1 MDHEN, CDR2 SYDVKM. Trimming shortened V by 4 bases and J by 4 bases, and 22 bases separated the two germline ends. The CDR3 covers 17 residues. CDR3 DNA: TGTGCCAGCAGTTCGAGCACACAAGGGAAGGTCGGAGAGACCCAGTACTTC. Its translation is CASSSSTQGKVGETQYF. The variable domain in full, with the rest retrieved from reference TRBV28 and TRBJ2-5, is DVKVTQSSRYLVKRTGEKVFLECVQDMDHENMFWYRQDPGLGLRLIYFSYDVKMKEKGDIPEGYSVSREKKERFSLILESASTNQTSMYLCASSSSTQGKVGETQYFGPGTRLLVL.

J is TRBJ2-3 and V is TRBV3-1; maybe TRBD2 (5 bases). This CDR3 has 16 amino acids. V gave up 0 bases and J gave up 1 base, with 11 bases separating them. Germline-derived CDR1 and CDR2 are LGHDT and YNNKEL (reference sequence). The chain's CDR3 is CASSQDLWGGTDTQYF. CDR3 DNA: TGTGCCAGCAGCCAAGATCTCTGGGGAGGCACAGATACGCAGTATTTT.

There are a few counts of this clonotype. This chain links TRBV20-1 with TRBJ1-5; D ambiguous. The V end was cut by 6 bases, the J end by 1 base, with 13 bases between. This CDR3 has 14 amino acids. Germline V gene data show CDR1 as DFQATT and CDR2 as SNEGSKA (reference sequence). The CDR3 protein is CSALMSGSNQPQHF. CDR3 coding DNA: TGCAGTGCCCTCATGAGCGGGAGCAATCAGCCCCAGCATTTT.

This clonotype has just a few counts. The chain has TRBV7-6 and TRBJ1-5; the D is unclear. Trimming took off 6 bases at V and 10 bases at J, with 13 bases between the two ends. CDR3 size: 12 residues. In germline, CDR1 is SGHVS, CDR2 FNYEAQ. CDR3 DNA sequence: TGTGCCAGCAGTCAAAAAGGAGGTCCCCAGCATTTT. Its protein is CASSQKGGPQHF.

The chain recombines TRBV21-1 with TRBJ2-1; the D call of TRBD2 is as the table states it, not checked on the DNA. TRBV21-1 is shown as a pseudogene. The CDR3 is 18 amino acids. CDR3 in amino acids: CASSKVAREPLSHNEQFF. CDR3 in DNA: TGTGCCAGCAGCAAAGTAGCGAGAGAACCCCTAAGTCACAATGAGCAGTTCTTC.

This clonotype was counted ten times or more. The gene calls are TRBV27 and TRBJ2-3; D is unresolved. Germline V lookup: CDR1 MNHEY, CDR2 SMNVEV (reference sequence). Trimming pared 3 bases from V and 2 bases from J, leaving 9 bases between. CDR3 length: 14 residues. CDR3 in DNA: TGTGCCAGCAGTTTCGGCAGGAACACAGATACGCAGTATTTT. Encoded protein: CASSFGRNTDTQYF.

This clonotype was observed a few times. The V call is TRBV6-5, the J call TRBJ2-1; 14 bases are a match to TRBD2. Germline V gene data show CDR1 as MNHEY and CDR2 as SVGAGI. V gave up 2 bases and J gave up 9 bases; unmatched junction bases: 6. This CDR3 region has 16 residues. CDR3 in DNA: TGTGCCAGCAGTTACCTACCGGGACTAGCGGGAGTTGAGCAGTTCTTC. Its protein product is CASSYLPGLAGVEQFF.

V is TRBV7-9 and J is TRBJ2-7, with a tentative D call TRBD2 (6 bases). Germline V gives CDR1 SEHNR, CDR2 FQNEAQ (reference sequence). The CDR3 spans 15 residues. With 3 bases removed from V and 0 bases from J, the gap between germline ends came to 12 bases. In DNA, the CDR3 is TGTGCCAGCAGCTTTCAGGCGGGGTCCTCCTACGAGCAGTACTTC. This encodes CASSFQAGSSYEQYF.

As concerns this clonotype: A junction end diverges from the germline sequence, so it may reflect a read error. The gene calls are TRBV5-5 and TRBJ2-1; unclear D gene. The CDR3 has 12 amino acids. Germline V CDR1 and CDR2: SGHKS, YYEKEE (reference sequence). The CDR3 coding sequence is TGTGCCAGCAGCTTCGGGTCCTTCGGCATAGTCTTC. Amino acid sequence: CASSFGSFGIVF.

This clonotype has just a few counts. This rearrangement joins TRBV20-1 to TRBJ2-1; 7 bases are shared with TRBD2. Germline values: CDR1 DFQATT, CDR2 SNEGSKA (reference sequence). The CDR3 has 17 amino acids. V lost 4 bases to trimming and J lost 0 bases; unmatched junction nucleotides: 12. CDR3 sequence reads: CSAKSLSGTNSYNEQFF. CDR3 sequence (DNA): TGCAGTGCTAAGTCCCTGAGCGGGACCAACTCCTACAATGAGCAGTTCTTC.

The CDR3 loop reads CSAFQRNSNQPQHF. The CDR3 bases are TGCAGTGCATTCCAGAGGAATAGCAATCAGCCCCAGCATTTT. The chain joins TRBV20-1 to TRBJ1-5; D remains unclear. Germline V gene lookup returns CDR1 DFQATT and CDR2 SNEGSKA (reference sequence). Trimming shortened V by 6 bases and J by 0 bases, and 12 bases separated the two germline ends. CDR3 size: 14 residues.

The sample holds one count of this clonotype. A read error may produce the germline difference seen at one junction end. The J gene is TRBJ2-3, the V gene TRBV12-3 or TRBV12-4; no reliable D call. The CDR3 is 13 residues long. The CDR3 loop reads CASSLTGSDTRYF. CDR3 sequence (DNA): TGTGCCAGCAGTTTGACCGGTTCGGATACGCGGTATTTT.

This clonotype showed up just a few times. The chain couples TRBV5-1 to TRBJ2-1; unclear D gene. V was cut by 4 bases and J by 8 bases, with 13 bases left in between. Germline values: CDR1 SGHRS, CDR2 YFSETQ. This CDR3 is built from 13 residues. CDR3 amino acids: CASSNDMGYEQFF. The CDR3 coding sequence is TGCGCCAGCAGCAACGACATGGGGTATGAGCAGTTCTTC.

Only a few counts were recorded for this clonotype. This chain connects TRBV20-1 to TRBJ2-7; 7 positions agree with TRBD1. CDR3 size: 13 residues. The germline V gene has CDR1 DFQATT and CDR2 SNEGSKA (reference sequence). Losses at the gene ends were 6 bases for V and 3 bases for J; bases not matched to a gene: 8. CDR3 protein: CSARPGGRYEQYF. CDR3 sequence (DNA): TGCAGTGCCCGCCCAGGGGGTCGCTACGAGCAGTACTTC.

The J gene is TRBJ2-7, the V gene TRBV7-2; possibly TRBD2 for D (6 bases). V lost 3 bases and J lost 8, with 17 bases in between. CDR1 is SGHTA and CDR2 is FQGNSA in the germline V gene. The CDR3 is 14 amino acids. CDR3: CASSFSRDSFQQYF. The CDR3 coding sequence is TGTGCCAGCAGCTTTTCCCGGGACTCCTTCCAGCAGTACTTC.

This clonotype was counted only a few times. The chain employs TRBV20-1 and TRBJ2-1; either TRBD1 or TRBD2 may supply D (5 bases each). This CDR3 has 13 residues. Germline V CDR1 and CDR2: DFQATT, SNEGSKA (reference sequence). Between the trimmed V and J ends, which lost 0 bases and 8 bases, there was a span of 11 bases. In nucleotides, the CDR3 is TGCAGTGCTAGAGAGGGACCGGACCATGAGCAGTTCTTC. Translation gives CSAREGPDHEQFF.

This clonotype was counted a few times. The chain is built from TRBV7-8 and TRBJ2-1, with D perhaps matching TRBD2 (5 bases). Germline CDR1 is SGHVS and CDR2 is FQNEAQ. V gave up 6 bases and J gave up 9 bases, with 12 bases separating them. The CDR3 covers 12 residues. The CDR3 DNA is TGTGCCAGCAGTATGAGGGTGGTTGAGCAGTTCTTC. It encodes CASSMRVVEQFF. Drawing the rest from reference TRBV7-8 and TRBJ2-1, the complete variable domain is GAGVSQSPRYKVAKRGQDVALRCDPISGHVSLFWYQQALGQGPEFLTYFQNEAQLDKSGLPSDRFFAERPEGSVSTLKIQRTQQEDSAVYLCASSMRVVEQFFGPGTRLTVL.